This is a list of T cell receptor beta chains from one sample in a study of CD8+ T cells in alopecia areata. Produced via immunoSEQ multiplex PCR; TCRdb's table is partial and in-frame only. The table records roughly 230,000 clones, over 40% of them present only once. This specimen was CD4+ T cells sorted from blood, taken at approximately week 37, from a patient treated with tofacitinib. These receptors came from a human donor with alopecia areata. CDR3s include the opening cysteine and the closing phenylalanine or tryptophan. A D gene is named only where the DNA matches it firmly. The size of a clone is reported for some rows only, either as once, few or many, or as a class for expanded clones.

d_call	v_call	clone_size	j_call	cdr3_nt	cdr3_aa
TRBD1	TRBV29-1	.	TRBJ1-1	TGCAGCGCCGAAACAGGGGGGGACACTGAAGCTTTCTTT	CSAETGGDTEAFF
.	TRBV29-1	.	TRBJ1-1	TGCAGCGCTGGACCGGGACACTCAAACGCTGAAGCTTTCTTT	CSAGPGHSNAEAFF
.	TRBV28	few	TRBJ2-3	TGTGCCAGCTTCGAGGGAGATACGCAGTATTTT	CASFEGDTQYF
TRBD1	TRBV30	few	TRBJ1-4	TGTGCCTGGTCCGAAGGACAGGACTATGAAAAACTGTTTTTT	CAWSEGQDYEKLFF
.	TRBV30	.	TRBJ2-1	TGTGCCTGGAGTGGGGACTCAATGGGGAATGAGCAGTTCTTC	CAWSGDSMGNEQFF
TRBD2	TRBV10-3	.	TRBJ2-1	TGTGCCATCGGGGAGACTAGCGGGACCACCAATGAGCAGTTCTTC	CAIGETSGTTNEQFF
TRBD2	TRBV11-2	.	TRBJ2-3	TGTGCCAGCAGCCTTAGCGGGAGGGCCGTAGATACGCAGTATTTT	CASSLSGRAVDTQYF
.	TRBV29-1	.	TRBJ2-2	TGCAGCGTTGTAACCCGCGGGCAGTTGAACACCGGGGAGCTGTTTTTT	CSVVTRGQLNTGELFF
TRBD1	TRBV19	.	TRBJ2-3	TGTGCCAGTAGTCCGGGGACAGGGGGATCAGATACGCAGTATTTT	CASSPGTGGSDTQYF
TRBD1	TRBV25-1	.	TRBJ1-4	TGTGCCAGCAGTGGTACCGGGACAGTGACCGGGAAACTGTTTTTT	CASSGTGTVTGKLFF
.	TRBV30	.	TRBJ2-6	TGTGCCTGGAGTCCCAACGTAGGGGCCAACGTCCTGACTTTC	CAWSPNVGANVLTF
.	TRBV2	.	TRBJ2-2	TGTGCCAGCAGTGCCCCCCCCGGGGAGCTGTTTTTT	CASSAPPGELFF
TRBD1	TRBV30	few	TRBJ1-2	TGTGCCTGGAACGAAGACAGGGATCGTGGCTACACCTTC	CAWNEDRDRGYTF
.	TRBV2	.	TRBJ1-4	TGTGCCAGCAGTTACAGCTACGAACTGTTTTTT	CASSYSYELFF
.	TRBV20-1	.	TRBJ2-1	TGCAGTGCCAGAGGTCGGGGGGAGCAGTTCTTC	CSARGRGEQFF
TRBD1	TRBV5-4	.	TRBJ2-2	TGTGCCAGCAGCACCTGGACAGGGGGGACCGGGGAGCTGTTTTTT	CASSTWTGGTGELFF
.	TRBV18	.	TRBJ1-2	TGTGCCAGCTCGGAGACAGTTAACTATGGCTACACCTTC	CASSETVNYGYTF
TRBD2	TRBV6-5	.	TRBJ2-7	TGTGCCAGCAGTGGGACTAGCGGGAGTCGGTACGAGCAGTACTTC	CASSGTSGSRYEQYF
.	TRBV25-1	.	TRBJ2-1	TGTGCCAGCAGTGTTTCACAGGGGGGGCTTTACAATGAGCAGTTCTTC	CASSVSQGGLYNEQFF
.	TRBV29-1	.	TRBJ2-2	TGCAGCTCCTGGGGTGGGACCGGGGAGCTGTTTTTT	CSSWGGTGELFF
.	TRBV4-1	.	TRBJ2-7	TGCGCCAGCGGAAACATAGGACCTTCCTACGAGCAGTACTTC	CASGNIGPSYEQYF
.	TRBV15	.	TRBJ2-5	TGTGCCACCAGCAGGGAGACTCGAGAGACCCAGTACTTC	CATSRETRETQYF
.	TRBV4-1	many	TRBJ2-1	TGCGCCAGCAGCCAAGCTGTGAACAATGAGCAGTTCTTC	CASSQAVNNEQFF
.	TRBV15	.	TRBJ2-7	TGTGCCACCAGCAGAGATAGACAGGACCGGGGGCAGCAGTACTTC	CATSRDRQDRGQQYF
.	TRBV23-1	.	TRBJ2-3	TGCGCCAGCAGTCAGAGAACGCGGGGCCGTTTAAATACGCAGTATTTT	CASSQRTRGRLNTQYF
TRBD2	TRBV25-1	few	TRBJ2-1	TGTGCCAGCGGTCGGGGGGGCCACAATGAGCAGTTCTTC	CASGRGGHNEQFF
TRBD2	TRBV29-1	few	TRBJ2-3	TGCAGCGTCTTGCCCGGGACTAGCGGGAGCACAGATACGCAGTATTTT	CSVLPGTSGSTDTQYF
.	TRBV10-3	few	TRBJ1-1	TGTGCCCTTCCCGGCAGGGGAGGAACTGAAGCTTTCTTT	CALPGRGGTEAFF
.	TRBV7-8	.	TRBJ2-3	TGTGCCAGCAGCCCGACCGACCCTACAGATACGCAGTATTTT	CASSPTDPTDTQYF
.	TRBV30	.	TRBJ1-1	TGTGCCTGTAGCAGGCAGTTTAACACTGAAGCTTTCTTT	CACSRQFNTEAFF
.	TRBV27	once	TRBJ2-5	TGTGCCAGCAGTTGGGGGCCAGGGACCCAGTACTTC	CASSWGPGTQYF
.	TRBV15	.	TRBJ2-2	TGTGCCACCAGCGGGGACTCTTCCACCGGGGAGCTGTTTTTT	CATSGDSSTGELFF
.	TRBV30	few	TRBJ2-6	TGTGCCTGGAGTGTTGCGATCGGTACCCCCGGGGCCAACGTCCTGACTTTC	CAWSVAIGTPGANVLTF
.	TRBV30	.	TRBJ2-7	TGTGCCGGGAGAGACGCGGGACCCTACGAGCAGTACTTC	CAGRDAGPYEQYF
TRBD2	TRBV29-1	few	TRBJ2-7	TGCAGCGTGGGGGTTGCGGGAGGTTCCGACAACGAGCAGTACTTC	CSVGVAGGSDNEQYF
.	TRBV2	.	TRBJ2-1	TGTGCCAGCAGGGGGATTAGCGGTATTGAGCAGTTCTTC	CASRGISGIEQFF
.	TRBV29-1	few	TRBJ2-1	TGCAGCGTCGAGAGGGGGACTACACGAGTCAATGAGCAGTTCTTC	CSVERGTTRVNEQFF
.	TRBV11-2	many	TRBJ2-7	TGTGCCAGCAGCTTAGGAGTCAGGCTGAACGAGCAGTACTTC	CASSLGVRLNEQYF
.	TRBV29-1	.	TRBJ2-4	TGCAGCGTTGAACTAGCAGTAGCCAAAAACATTCAGTACTTC	CSVELAVAKNIQYF